Each of the 23 T cell receptor beta chains below was sequenced from the same sample in a study of T cells in Graves' hyperthyroidism and ophthalmopathy. TCR beta CDR3 regions were amplified from RNA transcripts. A set of HTBI primers served as the primers for a first-round RT-PCR of the TCR CDR3. Using its own MiXCR run on the multiplex PCR reads, TCRdb lists one record per CDR3 protein. The sample holds hundreds of thousands of distinct CDR3 sequences, more than 12% seen once. Input material: blood. The receptors here all came from a woman aged 25 to 39 with Graves' hyperthyroidism.

V usage is TRBV25-1 and J usage is TRBJ1-4; 7 nucleotides match TRBD1. J lost 8 bases, V lost 3 bases, and 6 bases had no gene match. The CDR3 contains 14 residues. Per the germline V gene, CDR1 is MGHDK and CDR2 is SYGVNS. This chain's CDR3 is CASSETGIREKLFF. CDR3 coding DNA: TGTGCCAGCAGTGAGACAGGGATTCGGGAAAAACTGTTTTTT.

This clonotype was recorded many times. J is TRBJ2-2 and V is TRBV11-2; D is uncertain. The CDR3 is made up of 14 amino acids. CDR1 is SGHAT and CDR2 is FQNNGV in the germline V gene. V lost 0 bases and J lost 5, with 7 bases in between. CDR3: CASSLDWGTGELFF. The CDR3 nucleotides read TGTGCCAGCAGCTTAGATTGGGGAACCGGGGAGCTGTTTTTT.

This clonotype was observed a handful of times. The rearrangement joins TRBV10-3 to TRBJ2-2; a weak D match, TRBD1 (5 bases). Germline V CDR1 and CDR2: ENHRY, SYGVKD. This CDR3 has 12 residues. Trimming stripped 10 bases from V and 4 bases from J, with 10 bases between. The CDR3 region has the DNA TGTGCCACCTCGACAGTCACCGGGGAGCTGTTTTTT. Encoded protein: CATSTVTGELFF.

This clonotype was seen repeatedly, ten times or more. This rearrangement joins TRBV20-1 to TRBJ2-7, with D maybe TRBD2 (6 bases). With 3 bases removed from V and 3 bases from J, the gap between germline ends came to 15 bases. Germline CDR1 DFQATT, CDR2 SNEGSKA (reference sequence). The CDR3 is made up of 14 amino acids. CDR3 protein: CSASRDLGGYEQYF. For the CDR3, the DNA is TGCAGTGCTAGCCGGGACTTGGGGGGCTACGAGCAGTACTTC.

This clonotype has more than one count but fewer than ten. V usage is TRBV9 and J usage is TRBJ1-2, with D perhaps matching TRBD1 (5 bases). The germline gives CDR1 SGDLS, CDR2 YYNGEE. Trimming pared 2 bases from V and 1 base from J, leaving 9 bases between. The CDR3 is 14 amino acids. The CDR3 protein is CASSVRDFNYGYTF. For the CDR3, the DNA is TGTGCCAGCAGCGTCAGGGATTTTAACTATGGCTACACCTTC.

This clonotype has just a few counts. The chain recombines TRBV20-1 with TRBJ2-5; D may be TRBD1 (6 bases). This CDR3 is built from 12 residues. V lost 3 bases and J lost 5, with 10 bases in between. In germline, CDR1 is DFQATT, CDR2 SNEGSKA (reference sequence). CDR3: CSASRGWETQYF. The CDR3 coding sequence is TGCAGTGCTAGTAGGGGGTGGGAGACCCAGTACTTC.

The chain couples TRBV25-1 to TRBJ1-1, with no clear D. There are 14 residues in the CDR3. Per the germline V gene, CDR1 is MGHDK and CDR2 is SYGVNS. V lost 3 bases and J lost 6, with 14 bases in between. As DNA, the CDR3 is TGTGCCAGCAGTGAGACGAAGGTGGCCGCTGAAGCTTTCTTT. This translates into CASSETKVAAEAFF. The entire variable domain, with the rest obtained from reference TRBV25-1 and TRBJ1-1, is as follows: EADIYQTPRYLVIGTGKKITLECSQTMGHDKMYWYQQDPGMELHLIHYSYGVNSTEKGDLSSESTVSRIRTEHFPLTLESARPSHTSQYLCASSETKVAAEAFFGQGTRLTVV.

The rearrangement uses TRBV6-1 and TRBJ2-3, with a weak D call TRBD1 (5 bases). Germline CDR1 is MNHNS and CDR2 is SASEGT. V lost 6 bases and J 1 base, leaving 8 bases between the germline ends. CDR3 length: 13 residues. The CDR3 region is CASRGRRTDTQYF. CDR3 in DNA: TGTGCCAGCAGGGGGCGCCGCACAGATACGCAGTATTTT.

This clonotype came up a few times. The chain employs TRBV27 and TRBJ1-6, with 8 bases identical to TRBD1. After removal of 3 bases from V and 8 bases from J, the junction contained 3 bases not matched to a gene. CDR1 is MNHEY and CDR2 is SMNVEV in the germline V gene (reference sequence). The CDR3 sequence is 14 residues long. The DNA of the CDR3 is TGTGCCAGCAGTTTGGACAGGGCCCATTCACCCCTCCACTTT. It encodes CASSLDRAHSPLHF.

V is TRBV6-1 and J is TRBJ2-3; perhaps TRBD2 as D (6 bases). There are 14 residues in the CDR3. Germline V gives CDR1 MNHNS, CDR2 SASEGT. Trimming pared 5 bases from V and 4 bases from J, leaving 13 bases between. The CDR3 DNA sequence: TGTGCCAGCAGTATGACTAGAAGCTCAGATACGCAGTATTTT. Encoded protein: CASSMTRSSDTQYF.

Many counts were recorded for this clonotype. The chain combines TRBV12-3 or TRBV12-4 with TRBJ1-1; D gene unclear. The CDR3 totals 11 residues. With 6 bases removed from V and 2 bases from J, the gap between germline ends came to 4 bases. CDR3 DNA sequence: TGTGCCAGCAGGGTAAACACTGAAGCTTTCTTT. As protein: CASRVNTEAFF.

This clonotype showed up just a few times. The V and J genes are TRBV5-1 and TRBJ1-4, with TRBD1 as a possible D gene (6 bases). The V end lost 2 bases, the J end lost 8 bases, and 16 bases lay between the germline ends. The CDR3 contains 15 residues. CDR1 and CDR2 (germline): SGHRS, YFSETQ. The CDR3 region has the DNA TGCGCCAGCAGCTTAGTGGAGACAGGAGGCGAAAAACTGTTTTTT. This gives the protein CASSLVETGGEKLFF. The full variable domain, in which reference TRBV5-1 and TRBJ1-4 provide the parts outside the CDR3, is KAGVTQTPRYLIKTRGQQVTLSCSPISGHRSVSWYQQTPGQGLQFLFEYFSETQRNKGNFPGRFSGRQFSNSRSEMNVSTLELGDSALYLCASSLVETGGEKLFFGSGTQLSVL.

This clonotype was seen many times. V usage is TRBV5-6 and J usage is TRBJ2-1; 9 bases are a match to TRBD2. Germline CDR1 SGHDT, CDR2 YYEEEE. The J segment lost 4 bases and the V segment lost 2 bases, leaving 4 bases of the junction unmatched. This CDR3 region has 15 residues. The CDR3 reads CASSFRLAGYNEQFF. For the CDR3, the DNA is TGTGCCAGCAGCTTTCGCCTAGCGGGGTACAATGAGCAGTTCTTC.

The rearrangement joins TRBV6-1 to TRBJ1-5, with a weak D call TRBD1 (6 bases). This CDR3 is 15 amino acids long. The ends were cut back, 6 bases at V and 0 bases at J, with 12 bases in the middle. Per the germline V gene, CDR1 is MNHNS and CDR2 is SASEGT. The DNA for the CDR3 is TGTGCCAGCAGGGGAGGGGGTTTTAGCAATCAGCCCCAGCATTTT. It translates to CASRGGGFSNQPQHF.

The rearrangement uses TRBV12-3 or TRBV12-4 and TRBJ2-5, with 9 bases fitting TRBD1. This CDR3 is built from 15 residues. The J segment lost 1 base and the V segment lost 6 bases, leaving 6 bases of the junction unmatched. The CDR3 region is CASRRTGGPQETQYF. The CDR3 DNA follows: TGTGCCAGCAGACGAACAGGGGGCCCCCAAGAGACCCAGTACTTC.

At least ten counts were recorded for this clonotype. V gene TRBV18 combines with J gene TRBJ1-1, with a tentative D call TRBD1 (6 bases). Trimming shortened V by 1 base and J by 2 bases, and 17 bases separated the two germline ends. This CDR3 region has 17 residues. CDR1 KGHSH and CDR2 LQKENI come from the germline V gene. CDR3 region: CASSPRGQTGGNTEAFF. DNA for the CDR3: TGTGCCAGCTCACCACGGGGACAAACCGGGGGAAACACTGAAGCTTTCTTT.

V is TRBV11-2 and J is TRBJ2-1, with 7 bases fitting TRBD2. CDR1 and CDR2 (germline): SGHAT, FQNNGV. The CDR3 covers 16 residues. V was clipped by 5 bases and J by 0 bases; unmatched bases: 7. For the CDR3, the DNA is TGTGCCAGCAGCCCAACAGCGGGGAGCTCCTACAATGAGCAGTTCTTC. Encoded protein: CASSPTAGSSYNEQFF.

This clonotype has more than one count but fewer than ten. The chain carries TRBV28 and TRBJ2-7; perhaps TRBD1 as D (6 bases). Germline V gene lookup returns CDR1 MDHEN and CDR2 SYDVKM. Trimming removed 8 bases at V and 5 bases at J, with 13 bases between. CDR3 size: 12 residues. CDR3 DNA: TGTGCCAGCGAAGGACAGTCCCACGAGCAGTACTTC. This codes for CASEGQSHEQYF. Full variable domain (outside the CDR3, taken from reference TRBV28 and TRBJ2-7): DVKVTQSSRYLVKRTGEKVFLECVQDMDHENMFWYRQDPGLGLRLIYFSYDVKMKEKGDIPEGYSVSREKKERFSLILESASTNQTSMYLCASEGQSHEQYFGPGTRLTVT.

About this clonotype: Relative to the germline gene, one junction end is altered; a read error may explain this. The J gene is TRBJ1-3, the V gene TRBV29-1; a possible D gene is TRBD1 (6 bases). Germline-derived CDR1 and CDR2 are SQVTM and ANQGSEA. The CDR3 is 14 residues long. This CDR3 reads CSVRSGGSGTTIYF. The CDR3, as DNA: TGCAGCGTCCGATCGGGGGGCTCTGGAACCACCATATATTTT.

The chain joins TRBV20-1 to TRBJ2-7; D possibly corresponds to TRBD1 (5 bases). Trimming removed 0 bases at V and 2 bases at J, with 14 bases between. Germline loops: CDR1 DFQATT, CDR2 SNEGSKA (reference sequence). The CDR3 consists of 15 residues. The CDR3 DNA is TGCAGTGCTAGAGATATAGGGGCTATTACCTACGAGCAGTACTTC. It translates to CSARDIGAITYEQYF.

This clonotype was seen a handful of times. The chain is built from TRBV7-9 and TRBJ2-3; D tentatively reads TRBD1 or TRBD2 (6 bases each). The CDR3 sequence is 16 residues long. The V end was cut by 5 bases, the J end by 1 base, with 16 bases between. Germline V gene data show CDR1 as SEHNR and CDR2 as FQNEAQ (reference sequence). CDR3 residues: CASSPTRGVGTDTQYF. Written as DNA, the CDR3 is TGTGCCAGCAGCCCAACGAGGGGGGTGGGCACAGATACGCAGTATTTT.

This clonotype has at least ten counts. The rearrangement links TRBV6-5 to TRBJ2-2; D may be TRBD2 (6 bases). This CDR3 region has 16 residues. Between the trimmed V and J ends, which lost 2 bases and 0 bases, there was a span of 10 bases. The V gene's germline CDR1 is MNHEY and CDR2 SVGAGI. CDR3: CASSYLGGSNTGELFF. In DNA, the CDR3 is TGTGCCAGCAGTTACCTAGGAGGGTCGAACACCGGGGAGCTGTTTTTT.

Points on this clonotype: A much larger clone differs by one base, so this may be a read error. The chain combines TRBV25-1 with TRBJ2-5, with TRBD1 matching 7 bases. CDR3 length equals 14 residues. Germline CDR1 reads MGHDK; CDR2 reads SYGVNS. The trim removed 4 bases at V and 0 bases at J, leaving 2 bases unmatched. The CDR3 is CASSADRYQETQYF. The CDR3 nucleotides read TGTGCCAGCAGTGCGGACAGGTACCAAGAGACCCAGTACTTC. The full variable domain, with the rest looked up from reference TRBV25-1 and TRBJ2-5, is EADIYQTPRYLVIGTGKKITLECSQTMGHDKMYWYQQDPGMELHLIHYSYGVNSTEKGDLSSESTVSRIRTEHFPLTLESARPSHTSQYLCASSADRYQETQYFGPGTRLLVL.